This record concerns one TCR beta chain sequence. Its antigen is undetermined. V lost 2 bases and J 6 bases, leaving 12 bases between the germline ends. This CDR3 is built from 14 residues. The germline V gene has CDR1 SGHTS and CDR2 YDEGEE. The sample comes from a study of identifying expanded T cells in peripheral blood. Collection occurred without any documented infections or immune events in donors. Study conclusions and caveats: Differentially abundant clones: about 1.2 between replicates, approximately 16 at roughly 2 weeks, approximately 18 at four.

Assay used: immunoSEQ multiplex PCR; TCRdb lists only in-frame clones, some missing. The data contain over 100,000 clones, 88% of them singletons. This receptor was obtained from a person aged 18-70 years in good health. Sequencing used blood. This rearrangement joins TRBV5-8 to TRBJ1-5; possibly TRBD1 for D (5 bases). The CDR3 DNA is TGTGCCAGCAGCTTACCAGGGACTCTTCAGCCCCAGCATTTT. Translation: CASSLPGTLQPQHF.